The next 17 T cell receptor beta chains were all read from a single sample in a study of human T cells and chemical hapten exposure. TCRdb re-called the RACE reads with MiXCR, one entry per CDR3 protein. The sample contains 100,000 or so distinct CDR3 sequences, nearly 35% of which appear only once. Stated time point: patch test 3, about 24 weeks after DPC sensitization. Treatment given: therapeutic diphenylcyclopropenone sensitization with weekly scalp DPC. Specimen: whole blood, collected in connection with sensitization to the hapten diphenylcyclopropenone (DPC). These TCRs come from a man between 35 and 55 years old with alopecia areata. Some clones in this sample may be carry-over from other donors' samples.

The V call is TRBV6-1, the J call TRBJ2-2; D may be TRBD2 (5 bases). CDR3 size: 13 residues. V was cut by 5 bases and J by 7 bases, with 11 bases left in between. Germline V gene lookup returns CDR1 MNHNS and CDR2 SASEGT. The CDR3 protein is CASSSGLSGELFF. The CDR3 DNA follows: TGTGCCAGCAGTAGCGGACTCAGCGGGGAGCTGTTTTTT.

Only a few counts were recorded for this clonotype. The V and J genes are TRBV28 and TRBJ1-2; tentative D call: TRBD1 (5 bases). The CDR3 has 12 residues. Germline CDR1 and CDR2: MDHEN and SYDVKM. V dropped 5 bases and J dropped 8 bases, with 12 bases sitting between them. As DNA, the CDR3 is TGTGCCAGCAGTCAAGGGGAGTACGGCTACACCTTC. Protein sequence: CASSQGEYGYTF.

This clonotype appeared a few times. The chain joins TRBV4-3 to TRBJ2-3, with 10 bases lining up with TRBD2. Losses at the gene ends were 1 base for V and 5 bases for J; bases not matched to a gene: 9. Germline CDR1 reads LGHNA; CDR2 reads YSLEER. The CDR3 runs to 17 residues. CDR3 region: CASSQVSAGGRGDTQYF. The CDR3 coding sequence is TGCGCCAGCAGCCAAGTTTCAGCGGGAGGGCGGGGAGATACGCAGTATTTT.

The chain recombines TRBV12-3 or TRBV12-4 with TRBJ2-1; 9 bases line up with TRBD1. CDR3 length: 15 amino acids. V was pared by 4 bases and J by 4 bases, with 5 bases of the junction left unmatched. The CDR3 spells CASSSPGQGYNEQFF. The CDR3, as DNA: TGTGCCAGCAGTTCTCCGGGACAGGGATACAATGAGCAGTTCTTC.

The genes are TRBV6-2 or TRBV6-3 and TRBJ2-1; D not certain. Trimming stripped 7 bases from V and 6 bases from J, with 19 bases between. The CDR3 loop spans 15 amino acids. Germline CDR1 MNHEY, CDR2 SVGEGT. DNA of the CDR3: TGTGCCAGCACCCGGCGGAGCGCTACGGGCAATGAGCAGTTCTTC. Its translation is CASTRRSATGNEQFF.

This clonotype was counted only a few times. This chain links TRBV29-1 with TRBJ2-1; 12 nucleotides line up with TRBD2. CDR1 and CDR2 (germline): SQVTM, ANQGSEA. The CDR3 spans 17 residues. J lost 7 bases, V lost 4 bases, and 14 bases had no gene match. The CDR3 region has the DNA TGCAGCGTTGGACTAGCGGGAGTAAGCGTTACTGGGAATGAGCAGTTCTTC. This sequence encodes CSVGLAGVSVTGNEQFF.

The chain combines TRBV20-1 with TRBJ2-3; 8 nucleotides match TRBD2. The germline V gene has CDR1 DFQATT and CDR2 SNEGSKA (reference sequence). There are 18 residues in the CDR3. V lost 2 bases to trimming and J lost 2 bases; unmatched junction nucleotides: 15. CDR3 region: CSARITTGGGTLTDTQYF. DNA of the CDR3: TGCAGTGCTAGAATTACGACGGGAGGGGGAACTCTCACAGATACGCAGTATTTT.

V usage is TRBV28 and J usage is TRBJ2-1; maybe TRBD1 (5 bases). Between the trimmed V and J ends, which lost 7 bases and 2 bases, there was a span of 9 bases. This CDR3 has 13 amino acids. From germline, CDR1 is MDHEN and CDR2 SYDVKM. CDR3 in DNA: TGTGCCAGCACCCCGACAGCCTACAATGAGCAGTTCTTC. It specifies CASTPTAYNEQFF.

The table lists this clonotype with a few counts. The genes are TRBV10-3 and TRBJ2-3; D not certain. This CDR3 has 15 amino acids. Trimming took 4 bases from V and 0 from J, leaving 11 bases between them. The germline gives CDR1 ENHRY, CDR2 SYGVKD. The CDR3 sequence is CAISGLRASTDTQYF. The CDR3 nucleotides are TGTGCCATCAGTGGCCTGCGAGCAAGCACAGATACGCAGTATTTT.

The chain employs TRBV29-1 and TRBJ2-7, with 8 nucleotides matching TRBD2. The CDR3 has 13 amino acids. The V segment lost 5 bases and the J segment 6 bases; nucleotides outside the gene matches: 9. The germline V gene encodes CDR1 SQVTM and CDR2 ANQGSEA. The CDR3 DNA is TGCAGCGTTAGCGGGAGCTGGCATCTCGAGCAGTACGTC. This codes for CSVSGSWHLEQYV.

A few counts support this clonotype. The chain couples TRBV18 to TRBJ1-1; D not resolved. The CDR3 covers 13 residues. Germline CDR1 reads KGHSH; CDR2 reads LQKENI. The V end lost 3 bases, the J end lost 1 base, and 6 bases lay between the germline ends. In DNA form, the CDR3 reads TGTGCCAGCTCACCGATACAGAACACTGAAGCTTTCTTT. Translating it yields CASSPIQNTEAFF.

This clonotype was seen more than once but under ten times. The rearrangement joins TRBV12-3 or TRBV12-4 to TRBJ2-5; no firm D call. This CDR3 contains 13 residues. The V end lost 6 bases, the J end lost 4 bases, and 12 bases lay between the germline ends. The CDR3 reads CASSRLAIETQYF. CDR3 bases: TGTGCCAGCAGCCGACTTGCTATAGAGACCCAGTACTTC.

The chain uses TRBV11-3 and TRBJ2-3; D remains ambiguous. The CDR3 runs to 16 residues. CDR1 and CDR2 from the germline V gene are SGHNT and YENEEA. V was trimmed by 3 bases and J by 3 bases, leaving 16 bases between them. CDR3 sequence reads: CASSLGTRFLTDTQYF. As DNA, the CDR3 is TGTGCCAGCAGCTTGGGCACCCGGTTCCTTACAGATACGCAGTATTTT.

V is TRBV4-3 and J is TRBJ2-3, with unresolved D. The CDR3 sequence is 14 residues long. V gave up 3 bases and J gave up 0 bases, with 7 bases separating them. The V gene's germline CDR1 is LGHNA and CDR2 YSLEER. The CDR3 coding sequence is TGCGCCAGCAGCCAGACAAGTAGCACAGATACGCAGTATTTT. It specifies CASSQTSSTDTQYF.

The J gene is TRBJ2-7, the V gene TRBV28; possible D gene TRBD1, 6 bases. Germline V CDR1 and CDR2: MDHEN, SYDVKM. The CDR3 extends over 14 amino acids. V lost 1 base to trimming and J lost 0 bases, with 7 bases between them. The CDR3 sequence: CASSLLDSSYEQYF. The CDR3 region has the DNA TGTGCCAGCAGTTTATTGGACAGCTCCTACGAGCAGTACTTC.

The V call is TRBV29-1, the J call TRBJ2-5; D possibly uses TRBD1 or TRBD2 (6 bases each). V was pared by 1 base and J by 4 bases, with 19 bases between. Germline V gene data show CDR1 as SQVTM and CDR2 as ANQGSEA. The CDR3 covers 16 residues. The CDR3 loop reads CSVEVRGGGHGETQYF. The CDR3 DNA reads as TGCAGCGTTGAAGTCCGTGGAGGGGGTCATGGAGAGACCCAGTACTTC.

Here the CDR3 reads CASSYEGNEQFF. The CDR3 DNA reads as TGTGCCAGCAGTTACGAGGGCAATGAGCAGTTCTTC. This chain connects TRBV11-3 to TRBJ2-1; weak D call: TRBD2 (5 bases). Per germline, CDR1 SGHNT and CDR2 YENEEA. There are 12 residues in the CDR3. V was clipped by 6 bases and J by 6 bases, with 9 bases between them.